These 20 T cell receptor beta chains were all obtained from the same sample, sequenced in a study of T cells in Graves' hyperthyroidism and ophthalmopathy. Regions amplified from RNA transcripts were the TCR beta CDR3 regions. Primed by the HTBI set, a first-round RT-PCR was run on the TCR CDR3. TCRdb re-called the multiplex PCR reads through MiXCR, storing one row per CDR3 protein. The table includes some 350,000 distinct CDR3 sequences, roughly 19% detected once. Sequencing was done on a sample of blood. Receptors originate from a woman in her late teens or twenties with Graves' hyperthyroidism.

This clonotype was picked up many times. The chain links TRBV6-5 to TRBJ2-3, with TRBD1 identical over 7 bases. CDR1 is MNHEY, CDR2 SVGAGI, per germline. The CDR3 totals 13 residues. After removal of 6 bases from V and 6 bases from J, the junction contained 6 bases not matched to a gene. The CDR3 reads CASSGTGEDTQYF. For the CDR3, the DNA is TGTGCCAGCAGCGGCACAGGGGAGGATACGCAGTATTTT.

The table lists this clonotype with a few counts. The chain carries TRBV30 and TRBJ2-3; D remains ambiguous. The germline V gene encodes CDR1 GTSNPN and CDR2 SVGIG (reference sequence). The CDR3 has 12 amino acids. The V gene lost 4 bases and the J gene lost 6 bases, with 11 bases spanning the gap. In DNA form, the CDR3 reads TGTGCCTGGAAACCCCGGCCCGATACGCAGTATTTT. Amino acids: CAWKPRPDTQYF. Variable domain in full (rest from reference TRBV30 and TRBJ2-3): SQTIHQWPATLVQPVGSPLSLECTVEGTSNPNLYWYRQAAGRGLQLLFYSVGIGQISSEVPQNLSASRPQDRQFILSSKKLLLSDSGFYLCAWKPRPDTQYFGPGTRLTVL.

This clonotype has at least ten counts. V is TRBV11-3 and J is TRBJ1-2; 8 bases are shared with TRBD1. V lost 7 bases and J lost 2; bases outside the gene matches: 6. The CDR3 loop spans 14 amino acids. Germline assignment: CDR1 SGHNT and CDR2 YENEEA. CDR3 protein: CASTPGGANYGYTF. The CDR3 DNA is TGTGCCAGCACCCCAGGGGGCGCGAACTATGGCTACACCTTC.

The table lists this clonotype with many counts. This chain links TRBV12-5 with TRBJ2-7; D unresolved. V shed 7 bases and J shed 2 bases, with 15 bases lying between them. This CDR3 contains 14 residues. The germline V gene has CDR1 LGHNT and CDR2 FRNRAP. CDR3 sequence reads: CASAFSLNPYEQYF. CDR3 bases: TGTGCTAGTGCCTTCAGCCTAAACCCCTACGAGCAGTACTTC.

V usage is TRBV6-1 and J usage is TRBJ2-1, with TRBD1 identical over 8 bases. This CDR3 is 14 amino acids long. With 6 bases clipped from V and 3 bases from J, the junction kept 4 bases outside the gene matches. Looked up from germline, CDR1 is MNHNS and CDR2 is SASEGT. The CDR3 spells CASRPDRGYNEQFF. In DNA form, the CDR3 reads TGTGCCAGCAGGCCCGACAGGGGCTACAATGAGCAGTTCTTC.

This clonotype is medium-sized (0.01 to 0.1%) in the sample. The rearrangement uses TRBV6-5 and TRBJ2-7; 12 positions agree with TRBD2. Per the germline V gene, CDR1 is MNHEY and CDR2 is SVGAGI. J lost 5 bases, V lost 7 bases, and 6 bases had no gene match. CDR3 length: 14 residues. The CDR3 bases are TGTGCCAGCACGAGGACTAGCGGGGTCGACGAGCAGTACTTC. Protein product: CASTRTSGVDEQYF.

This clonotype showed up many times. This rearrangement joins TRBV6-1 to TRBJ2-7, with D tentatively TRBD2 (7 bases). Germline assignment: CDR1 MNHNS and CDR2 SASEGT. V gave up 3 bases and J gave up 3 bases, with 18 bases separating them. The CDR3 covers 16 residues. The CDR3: CASSEGKGGGFYEQYF. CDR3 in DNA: TGTGCCAGCAGTGAGGGCAAAGGCGGGGGCTTCTACGAGCAGTACTTC.

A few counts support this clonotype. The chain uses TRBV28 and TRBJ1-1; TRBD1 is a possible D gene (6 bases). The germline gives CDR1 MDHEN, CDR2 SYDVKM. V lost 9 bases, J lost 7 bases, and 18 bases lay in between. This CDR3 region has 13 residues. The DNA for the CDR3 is TGTGCCAGTAGCTCCGACAGGAGCGGTGAAGCTTTCTTT. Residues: CASSSDRSGEAFF.

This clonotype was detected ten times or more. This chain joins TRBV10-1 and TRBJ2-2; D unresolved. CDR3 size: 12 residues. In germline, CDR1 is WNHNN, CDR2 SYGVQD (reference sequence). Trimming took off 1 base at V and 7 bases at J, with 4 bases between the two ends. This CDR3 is CASSEWSGELFF. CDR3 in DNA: TGCGCCAGCAGTGAGTGGAGCGGGGAGCTGTTTTTT.

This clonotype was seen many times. For the CDR3, the DNA is TGTGCCAGCAGTTCTCCAAGGGGGCGCGTCTATGGCTACACCTTC. It codes for CASSSPRGRVYGYTF. The chain has TRBV12-3 or TRBV12-4 and TRBJ1-2, with 7 positions matching TRBD1. The length of the CDR3 is 15 residues. Trimming removed 4 bases from V and 4 bases from J; junction bases left unmatched: 9.

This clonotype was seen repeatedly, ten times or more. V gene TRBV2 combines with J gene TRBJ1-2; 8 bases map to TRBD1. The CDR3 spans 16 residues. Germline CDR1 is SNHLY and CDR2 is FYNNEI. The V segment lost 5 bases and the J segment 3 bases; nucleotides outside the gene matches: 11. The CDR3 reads CASSRQGRGNHYGYTF. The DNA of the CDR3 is TGTGCCAGCAGTAGACAGGGGCGAGGGAATCACTATGGCTACACCTTC.

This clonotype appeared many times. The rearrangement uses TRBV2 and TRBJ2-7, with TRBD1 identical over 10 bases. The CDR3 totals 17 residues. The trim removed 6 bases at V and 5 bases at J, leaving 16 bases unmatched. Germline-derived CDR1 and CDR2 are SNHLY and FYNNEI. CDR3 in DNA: TGTGCCAGCAGCCTCCGGGCGGCCGACAGGGGGCGAAACGAGCAGTACTTC. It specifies CASSLRAADRGRNEQYF.

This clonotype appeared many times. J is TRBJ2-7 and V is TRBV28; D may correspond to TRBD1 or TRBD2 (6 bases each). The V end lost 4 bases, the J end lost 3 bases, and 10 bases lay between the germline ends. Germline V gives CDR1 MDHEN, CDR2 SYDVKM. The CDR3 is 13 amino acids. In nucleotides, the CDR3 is TGTGCCAGCAGTTACAGGGACTTCTACGAGCAGTACTTC. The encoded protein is CASSYRDFYEQYF.

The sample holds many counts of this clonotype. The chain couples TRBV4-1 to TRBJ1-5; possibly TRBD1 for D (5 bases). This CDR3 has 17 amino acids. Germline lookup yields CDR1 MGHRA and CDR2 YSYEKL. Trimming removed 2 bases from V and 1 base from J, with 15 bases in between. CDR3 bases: TGCGCCAGCAGCCAACAGCCAAGGGGTCCGAGCAATCAGCCCCAGCATTTT. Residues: CASSQQPRGPSNQPQHF.

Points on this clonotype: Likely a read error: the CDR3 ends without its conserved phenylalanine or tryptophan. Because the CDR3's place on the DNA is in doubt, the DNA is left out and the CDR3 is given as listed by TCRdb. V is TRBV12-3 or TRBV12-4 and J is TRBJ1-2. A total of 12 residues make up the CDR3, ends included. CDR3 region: CASSLTMYGYTV.

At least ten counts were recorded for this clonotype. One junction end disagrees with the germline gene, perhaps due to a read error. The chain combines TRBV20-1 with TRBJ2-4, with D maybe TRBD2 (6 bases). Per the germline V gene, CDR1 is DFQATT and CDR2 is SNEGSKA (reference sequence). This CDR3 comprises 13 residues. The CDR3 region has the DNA TGCAGTGTGGCGGGATTAGCCAAAAACATTAAGTACTTC. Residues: CSVAGLAKNIKYF.

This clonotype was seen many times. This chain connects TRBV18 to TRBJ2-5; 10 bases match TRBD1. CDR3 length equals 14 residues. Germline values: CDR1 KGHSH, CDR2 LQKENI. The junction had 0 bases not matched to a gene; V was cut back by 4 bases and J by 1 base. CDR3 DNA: TGTGCCAGCTCACGGACAGGGGGCCAAGAGACCCAGTACTTC. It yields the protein CASSRTGGQETQYF.

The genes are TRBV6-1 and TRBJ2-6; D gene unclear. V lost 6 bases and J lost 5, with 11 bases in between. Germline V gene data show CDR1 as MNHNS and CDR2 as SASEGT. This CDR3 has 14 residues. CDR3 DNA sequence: TGTGCCAGCAGCCTAGAGCCCAGGGCCAACGTCCTGACTTTC. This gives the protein CASSLEPRANVLTF.

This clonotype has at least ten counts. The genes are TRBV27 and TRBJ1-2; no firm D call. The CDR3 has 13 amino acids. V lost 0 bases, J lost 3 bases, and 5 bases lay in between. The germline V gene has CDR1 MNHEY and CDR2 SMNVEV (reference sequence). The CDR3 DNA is TGTGCCAGCAGTTTATCCCGATACTATGGCTACACCTTC. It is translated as CASSLSRYYGYTF.

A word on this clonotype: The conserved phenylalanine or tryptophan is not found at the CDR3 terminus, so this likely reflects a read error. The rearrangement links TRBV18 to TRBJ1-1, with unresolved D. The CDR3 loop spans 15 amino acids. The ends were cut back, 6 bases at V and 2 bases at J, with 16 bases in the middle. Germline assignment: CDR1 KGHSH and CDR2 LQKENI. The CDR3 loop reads CASSLGRTGNTEAFL. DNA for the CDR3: TGTGCCAGCTCCCTGGGTCGGACGGGAAACACTGAAGCTTTCCTT.